The 9 T cell receptor beta chains below all came from one sample that was sequenced in a study of human T cells and chemical hapten exposure. Time point defined: patch test 2, 6 weeks after DPC sensitization. This sample's treatment: therapeutic diphenylcyclopropenone sensitization with weekly scalp DPC. TCRdb reprocessed the RACE reads via MiXCR and lists one record per CDR3 protein. Of approximately 120,000 distinct CDR3 sequences listed, roughly a tenth are singletons. Sample: whole blood, taken in connection with sensitization to the hapten diphenylcyclopropenone (DPC). These receptors all stem from a woman between 40 and 50 years old with alopecia areata. Some clones in this sample may be carry-over from other donors' samples.

Many counts were recorded for this clonotype. This chain joins TRBV27 and TRBJ1-1; D remains unclear. The germline V gene has CDR1 MNHEY and CDR2 SMNVEV (reference sequence). There are 10 residues in the CDR3. V lost 8 bases to trimming and J lost 8 bases, with 9 bases between them. CDR3 DNA sequence: TGTGCCAGCGGCGTGACAGAAGCTTTCTTT. It encodes CASGVTEAFF.

This clonotype was observed at least ten times. The chain recombines TRBV12-3 or TRBV12-4 with TRBJ2-2, with a weak D call TRBD1 (6 bases). CDR3 length: 14 residues. The V gene lost 0 bases and the J gene lost 9 bases, with 11 bases spanning the gap. The CDR3 protein is CASSLALGARELFF. CDR3 DNA sequence: TGTGCCAGCAGTTTAGCGCTGGGGGCTCGGGAGCTGTTTTTT.

The chain has TRBV5-1 and TRBJ2-1; perhaps D is TRBD1 or TRBD2 (6 bases each). The CDR3 is 14 amino acids. Germline assignment: CDR1 SGHRS and CDR2 YFSETQ. Trimming took 4 bases from V and 7 from J, leaving 15 bases between them. The CDR3 bases are TGCGCCAGCAGCCTGCGAGGGGGGCTGAATGAGCAGTTCTTC. This gives the protein CASSLRGGLNEQFF.

This clonotype was counted between two and nine times. J is TRBJ2-3 and V is TRBV29-1; TRBD2 matches at 13 bases. The CDR3 sequence is 14 residues long. Germline V gene sequence: CDR1 SQVTM, CDR2 ANQGSEA. The trim removed 7 bases at V and 2 bases at J, leaving 3 bases unmatched. The CDR3 here is CSAGTSGATDTQYF. The CDR3 DNA follows: TGCAGCGCTGGGACTAGCGGGGCCACAGATACGCAGTATTTT.

This clonotype was observed a handful of times. The chain links TRBV7-2 to TRBJ2-1; D gene unclear. The germline V and J ends were trimmed by 7 bases and 0 bases, with 13 bases remaining between them. The germline V gene has CDR1 SGHTA and CDR2 FQGNSA. The CDR3 sequence is 15 residues long. The CDR3, as DNA: TGTGCCAGCACCGCCGCGTGGAGCTCCTACAATGAGCAGTTCTTC. As protein: CASTAAWSSYNEQFF.

The gene calls are TRBV11-2 and TRBJ2-1, with D perhaps TRBD1 (6 bases). The CDR3 has 14 residues. Germline CDR1 SGHAT, CDR2 FQNNGV. V lost 1 base to trimming and J lost 9 bases, with 13 bases between them. The CDR3 spells CASSLVRGFGEQFF. CDR3 DNA sequence: TGTGCCAGCAGCTTAGTCAGGGGATTTGGTGAGCAGTTCTTC.

In its sample, this clonotype was seen many times. J is TRBJ1-5 and V is TRBV6-6; D is perhaps TRBD1 (5 bases). The V gene lost 5 bases and the J gene lost 6 bases, with 20 bases spanning the gap. The CDR3 totals 16 residues. Per the germline V gene, CDR1 is MNHNY and CDR2 is SVGAGI (reference sequence). The CDR3 loop reads CASSRYGTDGGQPQHF. DNA of the CDR3: TGTGCCAGCAGTCGATATGGGACGGACGGCGGTCAGCCCCAGCATTTT.

This clonotype showed up many times. The chain recombines TRBV11-2 with TRBJ1-1; 7 nucleotides line up with TRBD1. The CDR3 sequence is 16 residues long. Looked up from germline, CDR1 is SGHAT and CDR2 is FQNNGV. Trimming took 1 base from V and 1 from J; bases not matched to a gene: 6. CDR3 DNA sequence: TGTGCCAGCAGCTTAGTAGTGGACAGGTCGAACACTGAAGCTTTCTTT. It translates to CASSLVVDRSNTEAFF.

Many counts were recorded for this clonotype. The CDR3 DNA is TGTGCCAGCAGCTTGGTAGGCGACAGACCCCTCCACTTT. This sequence encodes CASSLVGDRPLHF. This sequence joins TRBV5-8 and TRBJ1-6; D perhaps matches TRBD1 (5 bases). Germline CDR1 and CDR2: SGHTS and YDEGEE. The CDR3 runs to 13 residues. V gave up 0 bases and J gave up 12 bases, with 10 bases separating them.